One T cell receptor (beta chain) is described in this entry. The antigen remains undetermined. The data were taken from a study of response to subunit inactivated influenza vaccine. Study-level findings and limits: Few new T cells, the authors suggested, are recruited by each seasonal influenza vaccination.

TCRdb itself ran the RT-PCR reads through MiXCR, one entry per CDR3 protein. The sample holds over 800,000 distinct CDR3 sequences, over 20% seen once. Losses at the gene ends were 3 bases for V and 6 bases for J; bases not matched to a gene: 9. Germline CDR1 MGHRA, CDR2 YSYEKL. There are 15 residues in the CDR3. Sequenced material: PBMCs from blood, taken around 5 days after vaccination. V usage is TRBV4-1 and J usage is TRBJ2-3; TRBD2 agrees at 7 bases. The sequence derives from a man in his forties or fifties who received an inactivated influenza vaccine. The CDR3 DNA reads as TGCGCCAGCAGCCACCAGGCGGGAGTGGGGGATACGCAGTATTTT. Its protein product is CASSHQAGVGDTQYF.